The present entry profiles one TCR beta chain with its context. This clonotype qualifies as medium-sized (0.01 to 0.1%). Its antigen remains unidentified. Base qualities are not provided; no much larger clone lies one nucleotide away. These data come from a study of human T cells and chemical hapten exposure (dated by TCRdb to about 2021). In terms of the full investigation: For sensitization, 2% DPC in acetone was applied to a 2 cm by 2 cm area of upper inner arm skin. Throughout the study period of around 25 weeks, patients also received therapeutic DPC doses to the scalp every week. Patch testing on the upper back used Finn chambers containing 0.01% DPC, with scoring done after 6 days according to International Contact Dermatitis Research Group standards. Most of the patients in the cohort were female, and the cohort covered alopecia areata with under or over 50% scalp involvement, alopecia totalis and alopecia universalis. The libraries were sequenced as a pool, and the TCR yield per sample differed mostly because of small variations in library volumes within the pool. Peripheral blood TCR repertoire changes were tracked in vivo in alopecia patients during primary and secondary sensitization to the hapten diphenylcyclopropenone (DPC). Blood was sampled from patients pre-sensitization (week 0) and at 2, 6 and about 24 weeks after DPC sensitization. Blood for TCR sequencing was provided by twenty-nine alopecia patients at one to four time points (pre-sensitization, 2, 6 and 24 weeks). Beyond this particular receptor, the publication reports: DPC sensitization did not change the number of TCRs with a frequency above 1 in 1000, and there was no evidence of changes in global repertoire structure. Compared with pre-sensitization or healthy control sets, expanded TCRs formed significantly more large CDR3 similarity clusters, which is consistent with antigen-driven responses. Patch test score correlated positively with the number of PT1 expanded TCRs, reaching significance at thresholds 8, 16 and 32 but not at 4. After repeated subsampling, changes were observed in the strength of the expansion versus patch-test correlation and in the threshold at which the correlation became significant. Because every patient had alopecia, a presumed autoimmune disease, the patients' immune response might differ from that of healthy individuals.

Trimming removed 3 bases from V and 2 bases from J; the gene matches leave 15 bases unexplained. Measured from the cysteine to the phenylalanine, the CDR3 is 19 residues long. Only CDR3 DNA is held: 57 bases, read in frame from base 1. Reading the germline V gene gives CDR1 SGHRS and CDR2 YFSETQ. Reading the label with the study, this specimen's time point is: patch test 1, 2 weeks after DPC sensitization. Read against the paper, the sample's treatment or condition label means: therapeutic diphenylcyclopropenone sensitization with weekly scalp DPC. At each patch-test visit, blood was drawn before the patch test was applied. Patients were considered eligible if aged 18 to 70, diagnosed with alopecia and deemed suitable for DPC therapy, and patients were excluded if pregnant. Total RNA was extracted from unfractionated whole blood that had been collected in Tempus Blood RNA tubes. Library prep was done by RACE. Instrument on record: NextSeq 500. Library preparation attached unique molecular identifiers to individual cDNA molecules for quantitative, reproducible TCR counting. Both TCR alpha and TCR beta chains were sequenced from each blood RNA sample. Per the source publication's procedure: A median of about 89,000 TCRs per sample was observed, with a range of roughly 20,000 to 700,000. The Decombinator software suite was used to annotate the V, J and CDR3 of the TCR reads. For PS versus PT1 abundance plots, all samples were subsampled to the same number of TCRs (28,000). Expanded TCRs were defined as absent before sensitization and observed at least eight times at the 2-week time point. The public reads were quality trimmed at Q25 with fastp and then assembled into clones with MiXCR by TCRdb, keeping productive beta chains. Rows are combined by CDR3 protein, so each entry shows the most common genes and DNA. TCRdb, not the original authors, processed these V and J calls. The table for this sample lists tens of thousands of distinct CDR3 sequences; about 9.6% of them were counted only once. About 14% of the sample belongs to the ten largest clones.

This specimen was whole blood, taken in connection with sensitization to the hapten diphenylcyclopropenone (DPC). The receptor was isolated from a woman between 35 and 50 years old with alopecia areata. Some clones in this sample may be carry-over from other donors' samples. The V and J genes are TRBV5-1 and TRBJ1-1; the junction holds 11 bases that match TRBD1. The bases are TGCGCCAGCAGCTGGGGCCGGGACAGGGGGGCGGTCCCCAACACTGAAGCTTTCTTT. It translates as CASSWGRDRGAVPNTEAFF.